This T cell receptor (beta chain) was sequenced for a study of T-cell memory formation after mild COVID-19. Study-level findings and limits: CD4+ bias marked clones expanding day 15 to 37, unlike balanced contracting clones.

Losses at the gene ends were 5 bases for V and 1 base for J; bases not matched to a gene: 12. There are 18 residues in the CDR3. Germline V lookup: CDR1 SGHAT, CDR2 FQNNGV. The authors produced TCR alpha and TCR beta cDNA libraries with sample barcodes and UMIs by 5'RACE using constant-segment primers. In TCRdb, the 5' RACE reads were re-called with MiXCR into one record per CDR3 protein. The table includes 250,000 to 350,000 distinct CDR3 sequences, roughly 19% detected once. This clonotype was detected only a few times. Its antigen is unidentified. The chain joins TRBV11-2 to TRBJ2-3, with 10 bases matching TRBD2. This TCR was sampled from a man between 18 and 29 years old who had mild COVID-19 (a few samples of this study predate the infection). Cell type and time point are not known. Sequences were obtained from PBMCs or a T cell subset sorted from them (not recorded which). The CDR3 DNA reads TGTGCCAGCAGCCCTCTAGCGGGGGAACCACGTGGCACAGATACGCAGTATTTT. Translating it yields CASSPLAGEPRGTDTQYF.